A single sample is the source of the 30 T cell receptor beta chains below, sequenced in a study of blood T cell repertoires in COVID-19. TCRdb keeps only in-frame clones here, not all; method: immunoSEQ multiplex PCR. The profile shows 75,000 to 100,000 clones, 81% of them singletons. Material for sequencing was peripheral blood. The receptor source for this set is a man in his sixties with acute or convalescent COVID-19.

V gene TRBV9 combines with J gene TRBJ1-2; 9 nucleotides line up with TRBD1. Losses at the gene ends were 4 bases for V and 5 bases for J; bases not matched to a gene: 3. This CDR3 spans 13 amino acids. Germline V gene data show CDR1 as SGDLS and CDR2 as YYNGEE. The CDR3 sequence is CASSSGQGYGYTF. CDR3 bases: TGTGCCAGCAGCTCCGGACAGGGGTATGGCTACACCTTC.

The rearrangement links TRBV4-1 to TRBJ2-2; 9 bases are a match to TRBD2. Germline CDR1 reads MGHRA; CDR2 reads YSYEKL. This CDR3 region has 18 residues. Trimming took 1 base from V and 2 from J; bases not matched to a gene: 8. CDR3 residues: CASSQGPASGINTGELFF. The CDR3 nucleotides are TGCGCCAGCAGCCAAGGGCCTGCTAGCGGGATAAACACCGGGGAGCTGTTTTTT.

This rearrangement joins TRBV2 to TRBJ2-5, with 7 bases fitting TRBD2. Germline CDR1 reads SNHLY; CDR2 reads FYNNEI. CDR3 length: 16 residues. The J segment lost 6 bases and the V segment lost 2 bases, leaving 12 bases of the junction unmatched. CDR3 region: CASSESEAGRGKTQYF. Written as DNA, the CDR3 is TGTGCCAGCAGTGAATCGGAAGCAGGGAGGGGAAAGACCCAGTACTTC.

The gene calls are TRBV19 and TRBJ2-1, with 8 bases matching TRBD1. The CDR3 runs 19 residues. Trimming at V came to 5 bases and at J to 1 base, leaving 16 bases not matched to a gene. Germline V gene lookup returns CDR1 LNHDA and CDR2 SQIVND (reference sequence). The CDR3 protein is CASSARDRSIFGSYNEQFF. In DNA form, the CDR3 reads TGTGCCAGTAGTGCCCGGGACAGGTCAATTTTTGGGTCCTACAATGAGCAGTTCTTC.

The genes are TRBV2 and TRBJ1-1; D unresolved. The CDR3 has 13 amino acids. V lost 10 bases, J lost 5 bases, and 17 bases lay in between. Looked up from germline, CDR1 is SNHLY and CDR2 is FYNNEI. The CDR3: CATVEYISTEAFF. The CDR3 DNA sequence: TGTGCCACCGTAGAATATATTTCTACTGAAGCTTTCTTT.

This chain links TRBV13 with TRBJ2-1; 8 positions agree with TRBD2. Per the germline V gene, CDR1 is PRHDT and CDR2 is FYEKMQ (reference sequence). V dropped 2 bases and J dropped 5; count of bases not matched to a gene: 8. This CDR3 has 16 amino acids. CDR3 in amino acids: CASSLSGGRSDNEQFF. Written as DNA, the CDR3 is TGTGCCAGCAGCTTATCTGGCGGGAGGTCCGACAATGAGCAGTTCTTC. Complete variable domain (other parts from reference TRBV13 and TRBJ2-1): AAGVIQSPRHLIKEKRETATLKCYPIPRHDTVYWYQQGPGQDPQFLISFYEKMQSDKGSIPDRFSAQQFSDYHSELNMSSLELGDSALYFCASSLSGGRSDNEQFFGPGTRLTVL.

The chain combines TRBV6-5 with TRBJ2-1; D remains unclear. This CDR3 has 15 amino acids. Germline lookup yields CDR1 MNHEY and CDR2 SVGAGI. Trimming pared 11 bases from V and 0 bases from J, leaving 17 bases between. CDR3 nucleotides: TGTGCCCTAATAATCCCTAAGTCCTCCTACAATGAGCAGTTCTTC. The encoded protein is CALIIPKSSYNEQFF.

J is TRBJ2-7 and V is TRBV10-3; no clear D. The CDR3 totals 12 residues. V lost 0 bases and J lost 3, with 3 bases in between. The V gene's germline CDR1 is ENHRY and CDR2 SYGVKD. CDR3 region: CAISESNYEQYF. The CDR3 coding sequence is TGTGCCATCAGTGAGTCCAACTACGAGCAGTACTTC.

This clone appeared once. The chain links TRBV7-2 to TRBJ1-2; possibly TRBD1 for D (5 bases). The CDR3 is made up of 15 amino acids. Germline CDR1 and CDR2: SGHTA and FQGNSA. The V gene lost 4 bases and the J gene lost 9 bases, with 21 bases spanning the gap. The CDR3 spells CASSWDSGDPWSYTF. In nucleotides, the CDR3 is TGTGCCAGCAGCTGGGACTCCGGGGATCCATGGAGCTACACCTTC.

The V gene is TRBV11-2, the J gene TRBJ1-2; D may be TRBD1 (5 bases). Trimming left V 1 base short and J 8 bases short, with 11 bases between. The CDR3 extends over 13 amino acids. Germline values: CDR1 SGHAT, CDR2 FQNNGV. The CDR3 DNA reads TGTGCCAGCAGCTTAGTAGGGCGGGACGGCTACACCTTC. This encodes CASSLVGRDGYTF.

The CDR3: CASHLDGTASGNTIYF. CDR3 bases: TGTGCCAGCCATTTAGATGGGACAGCCTCTGGAAACACCATATATTTT. The rearrangement uses TRBV28 and TRBJ1-3; the match to TRBD1 covers 7 bases. Unmatched junction bases numbered 10, after V lost 8 bases and J lost 0 bases. CDR3 length: 16 residues. Per the germline V gene, CDR1 is MDHEN and CDR2 is SYDVKM.

This chain links TRBV3-1 (or the pseudogene TRBV3-2) with TRBJ1-5; maybe TRBD1 (5 bases). The CDR3 has 14 residues. Trimming left V 1 base short and J 3 bases short, with 7 bases between. The germline V gene encodes CDR1 LGHDT and CDR2 YNNKEL (reference sequence). The CDR3 sequence is CASSQGRVNQPQHF. The CDR3 DNA follows: TGTGCCAGCAGCCAAGGCAGGGTCAATCAGCCCCAGCATTTT.

J is TRBJ2-1 and V is TRBV28; 14 bases map to TRBD2. The V gene end was trimmed by 1 base and the J gene end by 8 bases; junction bases not matched to a gene: 1. The germline CDR1 and CDR2 sequences are MDHEN and SYDVKM. The CDR3 has 15 residues. The CDR3 sequence is CASSLLGLAGDEQFF. The CDR3 DNA follows: TGTGCCAGCAGTTTATTGGGACTAGCGGGAGATGAGCAGTTCTTC.

V usage is TRBV19 and J usage is TRBJ2-6, with a tentative D call TRBD2 (5 bases). The CDR3 extends over 16 amino acids. Germline V gene data show CDR1 as LNHDA and CDR2 as SQIVND (reference sequence). The V gene lost 2 bases and the J gene lost 2 bases, with 10 bases spanning the gap. This CDR3 is CASSIIAGAGANVLTF. CDR3 bases: TGTGCCAGTAGTATAATTGCCGGGGCTGGGGCCAACGTCCTGACTTTC. Supplemented by reference TRBV19 and TRBJ2-6, the full variable domain reads DGGITQSPKYLFRKEGQNVTLSCEQNLNHDAMYWYRQDPGQGLRLIYYSQIVNDFQKGDIAEGYSVSREKKESFPLTVTSAQKNPTAFYLCASSIIAGAGANVLTFGAGSRLTVL.

The chain employs TRBV12-3 or TRBV12-4 and TRBJ1-2; maybe TRBD1 (6 bases). V gave up 5 bases and J gave up 7 bases, with 11 bases separating them. The CDR3 runs 12 residues. For the CDR3, the DNA is TGTGCCAGCAGTCCCCTGACAGGTGGCTACACCTTC. This codes for CASSPLTGGYTF.

The rearrangement links TRBV6-6 to TRBJ2-1; D perhaps matches TRBD2 (5 bases). Trimming removed 8 bases from V and 5 bases from J, with 22 bases in between. The germline CDR1 and CDR2 sequences are MNHNY and SVGAGI (reference sequence). This CDR3 has 16 amino acids. The CDR3 DNA follows: TGTGCCAGCCGAAGGGATAAGGGTTTCGGGGACAATGAGCAGTTCTTC. Its protein is CASRRDKGFGDNEQFF.

The CDR3 DNA reads as TGTGCCAGTCGACCTGGCAGGGGACCATACGAGCAGTACTTC. Its protein is CASRPGRGPYEQYF. This chain connects TRBV6-6 to TRBJ2-7; possibly TRBD1 for D (6 bases). CDR1 and CDR2 from the germline V gene are MNHNY and SVGAGI (reference sequence). The CDR3 is 14 amino acids. The V gene lost 9 bases and the J gene lost 4 bases, with 19 bases spanning the gap.

This clone came up once. The rearrangement uses TRBV29-1 and TRBJ1-1, with a possible D match to TRBD1 (6 bases). The length of the CDR3 is 13 residues. Trimming took off 4 bases at V and 0 bases at J, with 9 bases between the two ends. Looked up from germline, CDR1 is SQVTM and CDR2 is ANQGSEA. CDR3 sequence: CSVGGQLNTEAFF. In DNA, the CDR3 is TGCAGCGTTGGTGGACAGCTGAACACTGAAGCTTTCTTT.

This rearrangement joins TRBV7-8 to TRBJ1-4, with no clear D. The CDR3 has 14 amino acids. Trimming shortened V by 5 bases and J by 2 bases, and 9 bases separated the two germline ends. Germline CDR1 reads SGHVS; CDR2 reads FQNEAQ. The CDR3 sequence: CASSRAGTNEKLFF. Written as DNA, the CDR3 is TGTGCCAGCAGCCGGGCGGGGACTAATGAAAAACTGTTTTTT.

This sequence joins TRBV18 and TRBJ2-7; TRBD1 agrees at 7 bases. Unmatched junction bases numbered 7, after V lost 3 bases and J lost 5 bases. CDR1 is KGHSH, CDR2 LQKENI, per germline. The CDR3 length is 14 residues. The CDR3 loop is CASSPTGADNEQYF. CDR3 in DNA: TGTGCCAGCTCACCCACAGGGGCGGACAACGAGCAGTACTTC.

The V gene is TRBV19, the J gene TRBJ1-1; D is unclear. The CDR3 has 14 amino acids. Germline CDR1 is LNHDA and CDR2 is SQIVND (reference sequence). V lost 3 bases and J lost 3, with 11 bases in between. The CDR3 here is CASSIGVGHTEAFF. DNA for the CDR3: TGTGCCAGTAGTATCGGGGTAGGACACACTGAAGCTTTCTTT.

This clone appeared a few times. The V gene is TRBV4-1, the J gene TRBJ2-5, with D perhaps matching TRBD2 (6 bases). V shed 4 bases and J shed 2 bases, with 14 bases lying between them. The germline CDR1 and CDR2 sequences are MGHRA and YSYEKL. This CDR3 contains 15 residues. The CDR3 protein is CASSRSQGLQETQYF. For the CDR3, the DNA is TGCGCCAGCAGCCGGAGTCAGGGACTTCAAGAGACCCAGTACTTC.

The genes are TRBV10-1 and TRBJ2-3, with 10 bases identical to TRBD2. Germline V gene data show CDR1 as WNHNN and CDR2 as SYGVQD (reference sequence). The CDR3 contains 17 residues. V trimming: 5 bases; J trimming: 0 bases; junction bases outside the gene matches: 8. The CDR3 loop is CASSSLRTSGSTDTQYF. DNA of the CDR3: TGCGCCAGCAGTAGTCTCCGGACTAGCGGTAGCACAGATACGCAGTATTTT.

This clone has a handful of counts. This rearrangement joins TRBV6-2 or TRBV6-3 to TRBJ2-1; TRBD2 aligns across 7 bases. The CDR3 totals 17 residues. Germline V CDR1 and CDR2: MNHEY, SVGEGT. The trim removed 2 bases at V and 7 bases at J, leaving 14 bases unmatched. The CDR3 nucleotides are TGTGCCAGCAGTTACCCTCAACTAGCGCCGTTGATGAATGAGCAGTTCTTC. This translates into CASSYPQLAPLMNEQFF.

V gene TRBV11-2 combines with J gene TRBJ2-1, with 9 positions matching TRBD1. Germline-derived CDR1 and CDR2 are SGHAT and FQNNGV. CDR3 length: 15 residues. The V segment lost 6 bases and the J segment 6 bases; nucleotides outside the gene matches: 9. CDR3: CASRAPGQGSNEQFF. The CDR3 DNA sequence: TGTGCCAGCAGGGCGCCGGGACAGGGAAGCAATGAGCAGTTCTTC.

This clone was recorded a few times. The chain recombines TRBV5-4 with TRBJ1-2; TRBD1 aligns across 8 bases. Germline loops: CDR1 SGHNT, CDR2 YYREEE (reference sequence). J was trimmed by 4 bases and V by 4 bases; bases with no gene match: 12. CDR3 length equals 16 residues. The CDR3, as DNA: TGTGCCAGCAGCCCACCGGGACAGGTGAACTCCTATGGCTACACCTTC. Residues: CASSPPGQVNSYGYTF.

There are a few counts of this clone. This chain connects TRBV27 to TRBJ2-1, with 16 bases lining up with TRBD2. Looked up from germline, CDR1 is MNHEY and CDR2 is SMNVEV (reference sequence). The length of the CDR3 is 19 residues. V shed 6 bases and J 3 bases; nucleotides not matched to a gene: 11. The CDR3 region is CASRLTGTSGRAVYNEQFF. CDR3 in DNA: TGTGCCAGCAGACTTACTGGGACTAGCGGGAGGGCCGTCTACAATGAGCAGTTCTTC.

The rearrangement uses TRBV7-2 and TRBJ2-7, with 10 bases aligning to TRBD2. V dropped 5 bases and J dropped 2; count of bases not matched to a gene: 6. The CDR3 runs to 15 residues. CDR1 and CDR2 from the germline V gene are SGHTA and FQGNSA. CDR3 nucleotide sequence: TGTGCCAGCAGCGACGGGACTAGCGTTGCCTACGAGCAGTACTTC. Amino acid sequence: CASSDGTSVAYEQYF.

This clone came up once. The chain couples TRBV10-3 to TRBJ2-7, with D unclear. The CDR3 has 12 residues. Trimming took 10 bases from V and 0 from J, leaving 10 bases between them. Germline lookup yields CDR1 ENHRY and CDR2 SYGVKD. CDR3 residues: CATMTDSYEQYF. The CDR3 DNA is TGTGCCACTATGACTGACTCCTACGAGCAGTACTTC.

As concerns this clone: Other DNA sequences in the sample encode the same CDR3. V gene TRBV9 combines with J gene TRBJ1-1, with D tentatively TRBD1 (5 bases). CDR3 size: 15 residues. The ends were cut back, 1 base at V and 3 bases at J, with 13 bases in the middle. Looked up from germline, CDR1 is SGDLS and CDR2 is YYNGEE. The CDR3 DNA is TGTGCCAGCAGCGTATACGGTCAAGGGGACACTGAAGCTTTCTTT. As protein: CASSVYGQGDTEAFF.